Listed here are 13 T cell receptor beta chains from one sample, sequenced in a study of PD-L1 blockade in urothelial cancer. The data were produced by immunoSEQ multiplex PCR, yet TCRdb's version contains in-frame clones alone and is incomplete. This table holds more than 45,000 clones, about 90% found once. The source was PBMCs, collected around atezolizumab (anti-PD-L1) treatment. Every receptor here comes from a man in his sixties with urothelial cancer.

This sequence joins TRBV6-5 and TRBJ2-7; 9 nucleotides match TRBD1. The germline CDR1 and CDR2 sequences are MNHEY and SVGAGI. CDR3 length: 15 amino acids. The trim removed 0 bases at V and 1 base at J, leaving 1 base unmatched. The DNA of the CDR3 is TGTGCCAGCAGTTACTCCGGGACAGGGTCCTACGAGCAGTACTTC. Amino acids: CASSYSGTGSYEQYF.

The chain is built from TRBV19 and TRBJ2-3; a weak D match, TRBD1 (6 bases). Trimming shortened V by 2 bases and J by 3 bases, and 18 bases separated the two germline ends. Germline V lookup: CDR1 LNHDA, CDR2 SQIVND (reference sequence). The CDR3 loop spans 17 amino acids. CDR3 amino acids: CASSIIGTRGRTDTQYF. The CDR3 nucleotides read TGTGCCAGTAGTATAATTGGGACCAGGGGACGGACAGATACGCAGTATTTT. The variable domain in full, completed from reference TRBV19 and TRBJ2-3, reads DGGITQSPKYLFRKEGQNVTLSCEQNLNHDAMYWYRQDPGQGLRLIYYSQIVNDFQKGDIAEGYSVSREKKESFPLTVTSAQKNPTAFYLCASSIIGTRGRTDTQYFGPGTRLTVL.

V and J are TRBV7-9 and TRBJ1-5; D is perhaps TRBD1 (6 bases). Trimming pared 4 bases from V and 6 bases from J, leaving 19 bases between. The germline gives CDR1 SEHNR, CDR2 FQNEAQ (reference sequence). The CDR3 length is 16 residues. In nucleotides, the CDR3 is TGTGCCAGCAGCTCGGGGAGGGGGGGGCTAAGTCAGCCCCAGCATTTT. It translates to CASSSGRGGLSQPQHF.

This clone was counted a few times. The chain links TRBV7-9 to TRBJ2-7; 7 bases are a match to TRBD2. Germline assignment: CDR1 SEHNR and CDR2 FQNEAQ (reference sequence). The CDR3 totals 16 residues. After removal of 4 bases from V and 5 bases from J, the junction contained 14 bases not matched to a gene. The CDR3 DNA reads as TGTGCCAGCAGCTCAGCCGGGACTACGTATGGGGACGAGCAGTACTTC. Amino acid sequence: CASSSAGTTYGDEQYF.

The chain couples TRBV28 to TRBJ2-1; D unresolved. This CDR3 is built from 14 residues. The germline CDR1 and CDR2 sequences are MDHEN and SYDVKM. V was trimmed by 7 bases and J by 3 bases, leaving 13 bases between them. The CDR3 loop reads CASTPVYDYNEQFF. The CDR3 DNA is TGTGCCAGCACCCCGGTATACGACTACAATGAGCAGTTCTTC.

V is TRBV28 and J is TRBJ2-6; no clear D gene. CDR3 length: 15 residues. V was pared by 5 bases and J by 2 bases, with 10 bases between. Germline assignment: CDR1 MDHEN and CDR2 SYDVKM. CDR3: CASSTPETGANVLTF. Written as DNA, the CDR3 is TGTGCCAGCAGTACGCCAGAAACTGGGGCCAACGTCCTGACTTTC.

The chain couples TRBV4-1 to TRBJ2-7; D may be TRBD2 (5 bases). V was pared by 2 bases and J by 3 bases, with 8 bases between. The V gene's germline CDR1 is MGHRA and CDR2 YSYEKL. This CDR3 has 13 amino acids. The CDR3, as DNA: TGCGCCAGCAGCCAATTGAGGGACTACGAGCAGTACTTC. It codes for CASSQLRDYEQYF.

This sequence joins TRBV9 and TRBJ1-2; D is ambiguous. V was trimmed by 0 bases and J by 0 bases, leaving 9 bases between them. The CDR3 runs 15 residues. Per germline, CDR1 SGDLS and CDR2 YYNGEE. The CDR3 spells CASSVGPEANYGYTF. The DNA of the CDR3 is TGTGCCAGCAGCGTAGGCCCAGAAGCTAACTATGGCTACACCTTC. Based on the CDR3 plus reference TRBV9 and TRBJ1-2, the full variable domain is DSGVTQTPKHLITATGQRVTLRCSPRSGDLSVYWYQQSLDQGLQFLIQYYNGEERAKGNILERFSAQQFPDLHSELNLSSLELGDSALYFCASSVGPEANYGYTFGSGTRLTVV.

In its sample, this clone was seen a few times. CDR3 bases: TGTGCCAGTAGTAGATCCGGGACAGGGAGCCTCGCTAACTATGGCTACACCTTC. Residues: CASSRSGTGSLANYGYTF. The chain carries TRBV19 and TRBJ1-2, with 9 bases matching TRBD1. The CDR3 is 18 residues long. The trim removed 4 bases at V and 0 bases at J, leaving 12 bases unmatched. Germline V CDR1 and CDR2: LNHDA, SQIVND (reference sequence).

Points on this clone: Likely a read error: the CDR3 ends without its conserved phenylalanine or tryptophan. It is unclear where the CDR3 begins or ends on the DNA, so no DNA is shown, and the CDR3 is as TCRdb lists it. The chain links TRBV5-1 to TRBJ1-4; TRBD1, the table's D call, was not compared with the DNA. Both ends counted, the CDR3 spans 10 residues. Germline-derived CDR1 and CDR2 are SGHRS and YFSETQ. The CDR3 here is CASNAGTSAC.

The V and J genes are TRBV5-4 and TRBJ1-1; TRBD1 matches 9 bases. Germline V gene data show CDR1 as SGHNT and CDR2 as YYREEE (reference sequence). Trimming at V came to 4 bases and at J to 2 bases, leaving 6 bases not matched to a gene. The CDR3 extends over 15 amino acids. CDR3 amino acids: CASSHRTGGNTEAFF. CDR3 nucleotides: TGTGCCAGCAGCCATAGAACAGGGGGCAACACTGAAGCTTTCTTT. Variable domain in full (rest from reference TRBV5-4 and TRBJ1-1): ETGVTQSPTHLIKTRGQQVTLRCSSQSGHNTVSWYQQALGQGPQFIFQYYREEENGRGNFPPRFSGLQFPNYSSELNVNALELDDSALYLCASSHRTGGNTEAFFGQGTRLTVV.

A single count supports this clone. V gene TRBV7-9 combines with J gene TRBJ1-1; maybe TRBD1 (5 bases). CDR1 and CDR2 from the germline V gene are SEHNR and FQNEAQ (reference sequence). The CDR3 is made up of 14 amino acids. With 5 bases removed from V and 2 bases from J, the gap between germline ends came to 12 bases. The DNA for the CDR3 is TGTGCCAGCAGCATCAATAGGGGAAACACTGAAGCTTTCTTT. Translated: CASSINRGNTEAFF.

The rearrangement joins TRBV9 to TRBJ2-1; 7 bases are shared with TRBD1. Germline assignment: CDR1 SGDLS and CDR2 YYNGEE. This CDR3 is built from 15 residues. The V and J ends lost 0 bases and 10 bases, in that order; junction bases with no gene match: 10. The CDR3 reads CASSVDTKRGREQFF. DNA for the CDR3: TGTGCCAGCAGCGTAGACACTAAAAGGGGGCGGGAGCAGTTCTTC.